These 3 T cell receptor beta chains came from one sample sequenced in a study of CD8 T cells in Susac syndrome. Reverse transcription used about 0.45 to 1 ug RNA and random hexamers. TCRdb redid the calling of the immunoSEQ multiplex PCR reads with MiXCR, one entry per CDR3 protein. The sample contains more than 150,000 distinct CDR3 sequences, 95% to 96% of which appear only once. The sample was CD8+ T cells from PBMCs. All receptors come from a human donor with multiple sclerosis.

This chain connects TRBV30 to TRBJ2-5; TRBD2 aligns across 8 bases. The germline V gene encodes CDR1 GTSNPN and CDR2 SVGIG (reference sequence). V shed 2 bases, J shed 3 bases, and the junction held 8 bases outside the gene matches. The CDR3 sequence is 15 residues long. Written as DNA, the CDR3 is TGTGCCTGGAGTCGTCCGGGGCGGGAGGAAGAGACCCAGTACTTC. As protein: CAWSRPGREEETQYF.

The chain recombines TRBV2 with TRBJ1-4; D call uncertain. Germline assignment: CDR1 SNHLY and CDR2 FYNNEI. The CDR3 is 13 amino acids. V was trimmed by 4 bases and J by 0 bases, leaving 3 bases between them. CDR3 nucleotide sequence: TGTGCCAGCAGTGCCGCAACTAATGAAAAACTGTTTTTT. Translating it yields CASSAATNEKLFF.

This clonotype was observed a few times. The chain uses TRBV27 and TRBJ2-4, with a possible D match to TRBD2 (5 bases). Looked up from germline, CDR1 is MNHEY and CDR2 is SMNVEV (reference sequence). This CDR3 is 14 amino acids long. Trimming cost V 2 bases and J 0 bases, with 5 bases left between them. CDR3 sequence (DNA): TGTGCCAGCAGTTTAGGAGGAGCCAAAAACATTCAGTACTTC. Its translation is CASSLGGAKNIQYF.